This T cell receptor (beta chain) was recovered during a study of blood T cell repertoires in COVID-19. Across the study: COVID-19 samples collected from the United States, Italy and Spain covered acute and convalescent phases. T cells, B-cell-depleted T cells, or PBMCs supplied cDNA or gDNA.

This CDR3 comprises 18 residues. CDR1 LNHDA and CDR2 SQIVND come from the germline V gene (reference sequence). J gave up 0 bases and V 3 bases, and 6 bases lay outside the gene matches. Under the authors' procedure: Amplification with reference gene primers provided the estimates of nucleated cell counts. Assay used: immunoSEQ multiplex PCR; TCRdb lists only in-frame clones, some missing. The DNA was the basis for D and trimming; V, J and clone size are from that table. The sample consists of 65,000 to 90,000 clones, 80% to 90% of them appearing once. The TCR comes from a human donor in a cohort sampled during active COVID-19. The V call is TRBV19, the J call TRBJ1-6; TRBD1 aligns across 9 bases. The sequenced sample consisted of peripheral blood. The CDR3 DNA reads TGTGCCAGTAGTATTGGACAGGGGTCCGGCTCCTATAATTCACCCCTCCACTTT. Translation: CASSIGQGSGSYNSPLHF. The full variable domain, with the rest looked up from reference TRBV19 and TRBJ1-6, is DGGITQSPKYLFRKEGQNVTLSCEQNLNHDAMYWYRQDPGQGLRLIYYSQIVNDFQKGDIAEGYSVSREKKESFPLTVTSAQKNPTAFYLCASSIGQGSGSYNSPLHFGNGTRLTVT.